The sequence of this T cell receptor (beta chain) was determined in a study of response to subunit inactivated influenza vaccine. Regarding the study as a whole: Few additional T cells are recruited per seasonal influenza vaccination, authors suggested.

TCRdb re-analysed the RT-PCR reads in MiXCR, keeping a single row per CDR3 protein. The data contain around 650,000 distinct CDR3 sequences, roughly 14% of them singletons. This clonotype turned up a few times. The target antigen is unknown. The V gene lost 3 bases and the J gene lost 4 bases, with 15 bases spanning the gap. This CDR3 region has 15 residues. Germline CDR1 is SEHNR and CDR2 is FQNEAQ (reference sequence). The source was PBMCs from blood, collected roughly 12 days after vaccination. The rearrangement links TRBV7-9 to TRBJ2-5, with a weak D call TRBD1 (6 bases). This clonotype was sampled from a man aged 45-65 years who received an inactivated influenza vaccine. The CDR3 DNA sequence: TGTGCCAGCAGCTTGCAGGGGCTGGGCGGAGAGACCCAGTACTTC. The encoded protein is CASSLQGLGGETQYF. Using reference TRBV7-9 and TRBJ2-5 for the parts outside the CDR3, the full variable domain is DTGVSQNPRHKITKRGQNVTFRCDPISEHNRLYWYRQTLGQGPEFLTYFQNEAQLEKSRLLSDRFSAERPKGSFSTLEIQRTEQGDSAMYLCASSLQGLGGETQYFGPGTRLLVL.